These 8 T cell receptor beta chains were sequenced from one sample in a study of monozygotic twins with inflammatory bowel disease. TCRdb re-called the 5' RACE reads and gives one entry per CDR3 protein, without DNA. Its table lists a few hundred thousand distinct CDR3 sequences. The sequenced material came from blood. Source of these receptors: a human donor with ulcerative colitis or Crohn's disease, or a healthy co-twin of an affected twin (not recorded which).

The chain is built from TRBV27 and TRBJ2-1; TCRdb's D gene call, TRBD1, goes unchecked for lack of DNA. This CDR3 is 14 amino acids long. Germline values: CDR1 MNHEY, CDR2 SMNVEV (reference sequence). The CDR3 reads CASSLSSRGQGQFF.

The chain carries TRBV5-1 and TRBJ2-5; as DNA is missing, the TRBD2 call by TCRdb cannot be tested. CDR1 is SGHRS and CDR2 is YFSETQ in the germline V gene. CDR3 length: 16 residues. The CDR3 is CASSFFAAGGQETQYF.

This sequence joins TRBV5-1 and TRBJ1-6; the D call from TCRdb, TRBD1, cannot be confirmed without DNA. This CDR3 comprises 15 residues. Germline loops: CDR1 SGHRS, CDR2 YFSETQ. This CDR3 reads CASSLGTGERSPLHF.

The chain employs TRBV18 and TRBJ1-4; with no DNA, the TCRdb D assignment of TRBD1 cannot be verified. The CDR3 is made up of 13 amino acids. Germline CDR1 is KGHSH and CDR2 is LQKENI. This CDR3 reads CASSPQADRSHFF.

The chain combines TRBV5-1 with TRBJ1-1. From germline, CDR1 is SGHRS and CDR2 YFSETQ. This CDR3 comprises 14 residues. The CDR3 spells CASSFGPPNTEAFF.

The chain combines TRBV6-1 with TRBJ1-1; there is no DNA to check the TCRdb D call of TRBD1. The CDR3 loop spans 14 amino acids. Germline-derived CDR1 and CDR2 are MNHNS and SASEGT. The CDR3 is CASETGSRGTEAFF.

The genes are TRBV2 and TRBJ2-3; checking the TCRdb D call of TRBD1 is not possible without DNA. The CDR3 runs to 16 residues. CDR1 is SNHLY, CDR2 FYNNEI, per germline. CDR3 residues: CASSDRRRGVTDTQYF.

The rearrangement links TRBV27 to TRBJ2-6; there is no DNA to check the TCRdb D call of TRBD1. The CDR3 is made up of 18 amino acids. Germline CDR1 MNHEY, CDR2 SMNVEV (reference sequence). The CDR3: CASSFGGGGFSGANVLTF.